The clone carrying this T cell receptor beta chain occurred a few times. Its target is not known. The data are from a study of T-cell memory formation after mild COVID-19. For the study at large: Each donor largely had its own TCR clusters. General study points: Whether second-wave clones peaking at day 37 were SARS-CoV-2 specific went unconfirmed. That cross-reactive memory joined was suggested by some responding clones appearing in pre-infection memory.

Using its own MiXCR run on the 5' RACE reads, TCRdb lists one record per CDR3 protein. The sample includes 350,000 to 450,000 distinct CDR3 sequences, 20% to 25% seen only once; the top ten take roughly 8.9%. The source of this sequence is an adult woman who had mild COVID-19 (a few samples of this study predate the infection). Cell type and time point are not known. Sequencing was performed on PBMCs or a T cell subset sorted from them (not recorded which).

The CDR3 spells CASSQSAGGYNEQFF. DNA for the CDR3: TGCGCCAGCAGCCAATCGGCGGGAGGCTACAATGAGCAGTTCTTC. V is TRBV4-1 and J is TRBJ2-1; 8 bases map to TRBD2. Looked up from germline, CDR1 is MGHRA and CDR2 is YSYEKL. The CDR3 consists of 15 residues. V lost 2 bases to trimming and J lost 3 bases; unmatched junction nucleotides: 3.